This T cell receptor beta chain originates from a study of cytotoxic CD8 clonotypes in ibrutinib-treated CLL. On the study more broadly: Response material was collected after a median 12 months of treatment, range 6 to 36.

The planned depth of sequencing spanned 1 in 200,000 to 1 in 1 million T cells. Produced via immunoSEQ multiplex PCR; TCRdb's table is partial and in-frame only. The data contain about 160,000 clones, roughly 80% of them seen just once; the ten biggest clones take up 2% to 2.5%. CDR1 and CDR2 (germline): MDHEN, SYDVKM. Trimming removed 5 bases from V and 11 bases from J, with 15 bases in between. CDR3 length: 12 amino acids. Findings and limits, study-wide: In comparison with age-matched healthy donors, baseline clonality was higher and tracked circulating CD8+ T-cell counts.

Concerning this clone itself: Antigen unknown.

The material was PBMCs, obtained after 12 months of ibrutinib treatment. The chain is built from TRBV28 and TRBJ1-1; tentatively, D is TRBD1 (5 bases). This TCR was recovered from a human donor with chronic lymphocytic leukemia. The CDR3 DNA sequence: TGTGCCAGCAGTGCCGGGACCCCTGGGGCTTTCTTT. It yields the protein CASSAGTPGAFF. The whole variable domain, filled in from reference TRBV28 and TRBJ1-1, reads DVKVTQSSRYLVKRTGEKVFLECVQDMDHENMFWYRQDPGLGLRLIYFSYDVKMKEKGDIPEGYSVSREKKERFSLILESASTNQTSMYLCASSAGTPGAFFGQGTRLTVV.